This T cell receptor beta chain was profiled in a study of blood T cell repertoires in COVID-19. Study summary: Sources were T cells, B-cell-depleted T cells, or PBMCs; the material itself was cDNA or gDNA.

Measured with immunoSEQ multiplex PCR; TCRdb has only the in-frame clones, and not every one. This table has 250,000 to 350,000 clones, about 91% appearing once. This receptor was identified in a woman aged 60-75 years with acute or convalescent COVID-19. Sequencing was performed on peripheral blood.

The CDR3 spells CASSEGGTGALHQRDPQHF. The CDR3 DNA reads as TGCGCCAGCAGTGAGGGGGGGACAGGGGCCCTCCATCAGCGAGATCCCCAGCATTTT. The chain carries TRBV10-1 and TRBJ1-5; 10 bases match TRBD1. Germline CDR1 WNHNN, CDR2 SYGVQD (reference sequence). Germline trimming cut 2 bases from V and 10 bases from J; bases unmatched to any gene: 20. The length of the CDR3 is 19 residues.